This T cell receptor beta chain was found in a study of Graves' ophthalmopathy and Graves' hyperthyroidism. Amplified material comprised TCR beta CDR3 regions derived from RNA transcripts. Following a first-round RT-PCR that used HTBI primers, a second-round multiplex PCR was carried out. TCRdb reanalysed the multiplex PCR reads using MiXCR and keeps one entry per CDR3 protein. This repertoire shows about 500,000 distinct CDR3 sequences, 13% to 15% found once; its top ten account for 9.8%. This clonotype has at least ten counts. What was sequenced was blood. The receptor comes from a woman aged 25 to 39 with Graves' ophthalmopathy.

The CDR3 here is CASSRYRGRDEQYF. In DNA form, the CDR3 reads TGTGCCAGCAGCCGATACAGGGGCAGGGACGAGCAGTACTTC. The V call is TRBV7-8, the J call TRBJ2-7; the match to TRBD1 covers 7 bases. Trimming took 5 bases from V and 5 from J; bases not matched to a gene: 9. The CDR3 runs to 14 residues. Germline CDR1 reads SGHVS; CDR2 reads FQNEAQ.